This T cell receptor beta chain emerged from a study of technical replicates of blood from a handful of donors. Sequencing was performed with immunoSEQ multiplex PCR; in TCRdb, only in-frame clones are kept and a portion is missing. The sample includes about 72,000 clones, 95% of them seen just once. V trimming: 4 bases; J trimming: 2 bases; junction bases outside the gene matches: 8. The germline V gene has CDR1 MNHNY and CDR2 SVGAGI (reference sequence). The CDR3 length is 15 residues. The source material was T cells isolated from PBMCs. The gene calls are TRBV6-6 and TRBJ2-7, with 7 bases aligning to TRBD1. This TCR derives from a human donor in good health. CDR3 nucleotide sequence: TGTGCCAGCAGTTCGACCGGGACAGTGGCCTACGAGCAGTACTTC. Its protein product is CASSSTGTVAYEQYF.